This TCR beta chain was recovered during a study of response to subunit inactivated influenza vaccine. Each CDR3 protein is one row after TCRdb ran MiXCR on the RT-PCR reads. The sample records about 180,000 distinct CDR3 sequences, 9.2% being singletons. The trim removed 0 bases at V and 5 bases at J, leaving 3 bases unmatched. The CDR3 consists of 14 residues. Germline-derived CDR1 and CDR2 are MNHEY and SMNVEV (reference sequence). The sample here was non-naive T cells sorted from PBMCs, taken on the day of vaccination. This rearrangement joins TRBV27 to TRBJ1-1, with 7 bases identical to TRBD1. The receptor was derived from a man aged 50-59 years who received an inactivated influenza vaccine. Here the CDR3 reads CASSLSRGATEAFF. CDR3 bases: TGTGCCAGCAGTTTATCCAGGGGGGCGACTGAAGCTTTCTTT.